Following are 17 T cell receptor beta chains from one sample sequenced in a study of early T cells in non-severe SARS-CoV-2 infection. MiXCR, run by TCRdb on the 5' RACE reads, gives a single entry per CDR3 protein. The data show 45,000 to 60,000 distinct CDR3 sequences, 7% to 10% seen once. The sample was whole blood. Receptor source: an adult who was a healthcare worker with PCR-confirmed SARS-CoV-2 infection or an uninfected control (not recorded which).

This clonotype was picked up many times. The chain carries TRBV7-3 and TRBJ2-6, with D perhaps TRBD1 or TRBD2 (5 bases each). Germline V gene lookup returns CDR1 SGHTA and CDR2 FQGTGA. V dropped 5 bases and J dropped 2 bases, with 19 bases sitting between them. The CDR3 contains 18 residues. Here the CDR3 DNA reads TGTGCCAGCAGCCCCCCTAAGAGAGGGGTAGCTGGGGCCAACGTCCTGACTTTC. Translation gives CASSPPKRGVAGANVLTF.

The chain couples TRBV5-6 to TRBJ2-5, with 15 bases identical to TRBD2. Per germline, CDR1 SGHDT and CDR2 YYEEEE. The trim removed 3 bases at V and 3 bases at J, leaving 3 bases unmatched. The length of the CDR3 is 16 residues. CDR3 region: CASSWGLAGGEETQYF. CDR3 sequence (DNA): TGTGCCAGCAGCTGGGGACTAGCGGGGGGCGAAGAGACCCAGTACTTC.

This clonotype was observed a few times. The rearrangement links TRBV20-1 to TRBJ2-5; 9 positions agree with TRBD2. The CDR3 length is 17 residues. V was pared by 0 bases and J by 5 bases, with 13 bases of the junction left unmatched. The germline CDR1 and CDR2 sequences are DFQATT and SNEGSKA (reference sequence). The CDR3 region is CSARDTFGGGARETQYF. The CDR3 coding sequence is TGCAGTGCTAGAGATACATTTGGCGGGGGGGCTCGTGAGACCCAGTACTTC.

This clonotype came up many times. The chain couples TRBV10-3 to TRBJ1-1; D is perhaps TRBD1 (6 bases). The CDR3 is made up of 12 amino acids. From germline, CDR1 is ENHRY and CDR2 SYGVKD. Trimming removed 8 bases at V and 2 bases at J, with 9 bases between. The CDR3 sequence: CAIPGVNTEAFF. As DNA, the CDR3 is TGTGCCATCCCAGGGGTAAACACTGAAGCTTTCTTT.

CDR3 DNA sequence: TGTGCCTGGAGCCCTCAGGATGTTGGGCCCGGGGAGCTGTTTTTT. Amino acid sequence: CAWSPQDVGPGELFF. The rearrangement joins TRBV30 to TRBJ2-2; D gene ambiguous. This CDR3 comprises 15 residues. V lost 3 bases and J 6 bases, leaving 17 bases between the germline ends. Germline loops: CDR1 GTSNPN, CDR2 SVGIG (reference sequence). Complete variable domain (other parts from reference TRBV30 and TRBJ2-2): SQTIHQWPATLVQPVGSPLSLECTVEGTSNPNLYWYRQAAGRGLQLLFYSVGIGQISSEVPQNLSASRPQDRQFILSSKKLLLSDSGFYLCAWSPQDVGPGELFFGEGSRLTVL.

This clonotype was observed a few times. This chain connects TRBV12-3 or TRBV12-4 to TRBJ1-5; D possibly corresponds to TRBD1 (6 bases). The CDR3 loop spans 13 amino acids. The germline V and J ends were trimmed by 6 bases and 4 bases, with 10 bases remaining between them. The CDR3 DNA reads TGTGCCAGCAGCGCACAGGGAAATCAGCCCCAGCATTTT. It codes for CASSAQGNQPQHF.

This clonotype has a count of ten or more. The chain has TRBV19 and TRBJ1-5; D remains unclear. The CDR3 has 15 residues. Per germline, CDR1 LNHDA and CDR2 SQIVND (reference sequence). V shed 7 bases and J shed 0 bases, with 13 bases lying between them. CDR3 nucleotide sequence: TGTGCCAGTACCTGGAGCTTATATAGCAATCAGCCCCAGCATTTT. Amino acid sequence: CASTWSLYSNQPQHF.

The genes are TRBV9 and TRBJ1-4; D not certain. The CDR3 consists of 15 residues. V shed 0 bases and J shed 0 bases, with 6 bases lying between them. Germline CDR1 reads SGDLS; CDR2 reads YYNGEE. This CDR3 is CASSVGGTTNEKLFF. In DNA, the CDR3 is TGTGCCAGCAGCGTAGGCGGGACAACTAATGAAAAACTGTTTTTT. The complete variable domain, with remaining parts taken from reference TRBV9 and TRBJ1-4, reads DSGVTQTPKHLITATGQRVTLRCSPRSGDLSVYWYQQSLDQGLQFLIQYYNGEERAKGNILERFSAQQFPDLHSELNLSSLELGDSALYFCASSVGGTTNEKLFFGSGTQLSVL.

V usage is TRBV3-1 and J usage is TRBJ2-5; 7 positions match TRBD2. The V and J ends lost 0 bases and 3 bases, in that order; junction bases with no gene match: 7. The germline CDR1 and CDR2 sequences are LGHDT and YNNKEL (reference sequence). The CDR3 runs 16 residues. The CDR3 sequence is CASSQEMAGAKETQYF. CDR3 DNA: TGTGCCAGCAGCCAAGAAATGGCGGGAGCTAAAGAGACCCAGTACTTC.

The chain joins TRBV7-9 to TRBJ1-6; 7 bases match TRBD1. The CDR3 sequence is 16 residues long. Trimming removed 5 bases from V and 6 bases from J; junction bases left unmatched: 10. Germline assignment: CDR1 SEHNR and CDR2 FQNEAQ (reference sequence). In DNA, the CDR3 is TGTGCCAGCAGCATAGGGGGACAGCCTTCTAATTCACCCCTCCACTTT. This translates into CASSIGGQPSNSPLHF.

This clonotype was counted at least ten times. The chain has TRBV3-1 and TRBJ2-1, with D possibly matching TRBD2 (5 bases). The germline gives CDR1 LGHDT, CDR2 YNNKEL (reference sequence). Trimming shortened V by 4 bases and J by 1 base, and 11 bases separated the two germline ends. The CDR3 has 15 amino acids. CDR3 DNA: TGTGCCAGCAGCCCTGGACTGATTTCCTACAATGAGCAGTTCTTC. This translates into CASSPGLISYNEQFF.

In DNA form, the CDR3 reads TGTGCCAGCAGCGTAGATCGGTATTACGTGGATACGCAGTATTTT. It encodes CASSVDRYYVDTQYF. The chain couples TRBV9 to TRBJ2-3; no clear D gene. CDR3 length: 15 amino acids. V lost 0 bases to trimming and J lost 6 bases, with 14 bases between them. Germline assignment: CDR1 SGDLS and CDR2 YYNGEE.

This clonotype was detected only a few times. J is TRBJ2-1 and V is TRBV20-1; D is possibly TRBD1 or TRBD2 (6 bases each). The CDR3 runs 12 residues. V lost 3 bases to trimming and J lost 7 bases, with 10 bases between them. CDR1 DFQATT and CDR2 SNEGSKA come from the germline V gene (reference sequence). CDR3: CSASTGRNEQFF. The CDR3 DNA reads TGCAGTGCTAGCACAGGGAGGAATGAGCAGTTCTTC.

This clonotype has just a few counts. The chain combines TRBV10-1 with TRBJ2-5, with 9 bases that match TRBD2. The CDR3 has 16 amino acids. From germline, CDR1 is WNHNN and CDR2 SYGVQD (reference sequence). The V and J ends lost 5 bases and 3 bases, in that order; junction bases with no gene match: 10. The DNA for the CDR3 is TGCGCCAGCAGTCCAGGACTAGCGCTGACAGAAGAGACCCAGTACTTC. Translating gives CASSPGLALTEETQYF.

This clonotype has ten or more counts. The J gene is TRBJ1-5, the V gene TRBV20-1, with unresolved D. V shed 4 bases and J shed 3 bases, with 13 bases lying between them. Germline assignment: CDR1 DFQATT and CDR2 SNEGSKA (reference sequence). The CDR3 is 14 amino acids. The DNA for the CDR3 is TGCAGTGCTACTGGGCCCCAATACAATCAGCCCCAGCATTTT. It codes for CSATGPQYNQPQHF.

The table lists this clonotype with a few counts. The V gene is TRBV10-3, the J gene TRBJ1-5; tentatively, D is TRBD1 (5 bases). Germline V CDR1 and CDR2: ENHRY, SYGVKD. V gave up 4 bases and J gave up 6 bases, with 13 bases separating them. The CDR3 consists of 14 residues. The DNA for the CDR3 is TGTGCCATCAGTGCCGACAACGGGGGTCAGCCCCAGCATTTT. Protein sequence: CAISADNGGQPQHF.

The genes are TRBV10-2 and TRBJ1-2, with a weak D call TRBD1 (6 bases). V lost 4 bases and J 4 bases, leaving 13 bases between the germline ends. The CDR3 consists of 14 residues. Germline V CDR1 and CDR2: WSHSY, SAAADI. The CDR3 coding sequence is TGCGCCAGCAGTGCGGACAGCTTAATCTATGGCTACACCTTC. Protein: CASSADSLIYGYTF.